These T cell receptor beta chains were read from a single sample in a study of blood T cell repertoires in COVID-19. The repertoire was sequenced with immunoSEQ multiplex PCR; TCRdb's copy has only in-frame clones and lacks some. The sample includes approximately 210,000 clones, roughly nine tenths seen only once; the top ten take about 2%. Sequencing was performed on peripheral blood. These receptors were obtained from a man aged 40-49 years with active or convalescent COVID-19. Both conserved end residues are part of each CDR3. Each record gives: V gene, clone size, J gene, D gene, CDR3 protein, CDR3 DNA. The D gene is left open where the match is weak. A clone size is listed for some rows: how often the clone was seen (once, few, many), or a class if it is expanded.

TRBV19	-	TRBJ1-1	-	CASSIKGSNTEAFF	TGTGCCAGTAGTATCAAGGGGTCTAACACTGAAGCTTTCTTT
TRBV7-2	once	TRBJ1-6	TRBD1	CASSLVSGTGVSPLHF	TGTGCCAGCAGCTTAGTATCCGGGACAGGTGTTTCGCCCCTCCACTTT
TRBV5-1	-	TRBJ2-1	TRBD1	CASSSRQGNTYNEQFF	TGCGCCAGCAGCTCCCGACAGGGGAACACCTACAATGAGCAGTTCTTC
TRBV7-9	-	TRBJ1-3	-	CASSPPRDGNTIYF	TGTGCCAGCAGCCCGCCCCGGGATGGAAACACCATATATTTT
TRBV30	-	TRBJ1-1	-	CAWNSGENTEAFF	TGTGCCTGGAATTCAGGGGAGAACACTGAAGCTTTCTTT
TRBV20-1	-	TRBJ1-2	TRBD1	CSPTGNGYTF	TGCAGCCCGACAGGGAATGGCTACACCTTC
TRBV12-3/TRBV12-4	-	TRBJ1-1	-	CASSLIRNTEAFF	TGTGCCAGCAGTTTAATCAGGAACACTGAAGCTTTCTTT
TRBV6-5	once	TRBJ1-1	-	CASSSQGGTEAFF	TGTGCCAGCAGTAGCCAGGGAGGCACTGAAGCTTTCTTT
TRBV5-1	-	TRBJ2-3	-	CASSLSPGVADTQYF	TGCGCCAGCAGCTTGTCCCCGGGGGTCGCAGATACGCAGTATTTT
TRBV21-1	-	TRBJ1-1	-	CASSRLYSGTGINTEAFF	TGTGCCAGCAGCCGCCTGTATAGCGGCACCGGTATCAACACTGAAGCTTTCTTT
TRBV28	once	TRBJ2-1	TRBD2	CASSWTEIAGLYNEQFF	TGTGCCAGCAGTTGGACTGAGATAGCGGGACTTTACAATGAGCAGTTCTTC
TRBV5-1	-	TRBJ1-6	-	CASSVGGSNSPLHF	TGCGCCAGCAGCGTAGGGGGAAGTAATTCACCCCTCCACTTT
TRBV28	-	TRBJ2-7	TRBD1	CASRIPSDRGYEQYF	TGTGCCAGCAGGATTCCTTCGGACAGGGGCTACGAGCAGTACTTC
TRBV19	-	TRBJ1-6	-	CASRDIEGGSPLHF	TGTGCCAGCCGGGACATAGAAGGGGGTTCACCCCTCCACTTT
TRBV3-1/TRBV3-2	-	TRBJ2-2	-	CASSPRGSGTGSTGELFF	TGTGCCAGCAGCCCCCGAGGGTCCGGAACGGGGAGCACCGGGGAGCTGTTTTTT
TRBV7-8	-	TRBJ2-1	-	CASSPGGVSYNEQFF	TGTGCCAGCAGCCCCGGGGGAGTATCCTACAATGAGCAGTTCTTC
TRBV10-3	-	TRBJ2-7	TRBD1	CAISAGQSYEQYF	TGTGCCATCAGTGCGGGACAGTCCTACGAGCAGTACTTC
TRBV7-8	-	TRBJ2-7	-	CASSLSGRFYEQYF	TGTGCCAGCAGCTTATCCGGTCGCTTCTACGAGCAGTACTTC
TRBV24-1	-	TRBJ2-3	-	CATSEPQALAGDTQYF	TGTGCCACCAGTGAGCCCCAGGCGCTAGCCGGCGATACGCAGTATTTT
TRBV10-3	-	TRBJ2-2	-	CAISESGSDTGELFF	TGTGCCATCAGTGAGTCCGGGTCGGACACCGGGGAGCTGTTTTTT
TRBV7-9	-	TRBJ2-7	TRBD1	CASSLWDRGRNEQYF	TGTGCCAGCAGCTTATGGGACAGGGGGAGGAACGAGCAGTACTTC
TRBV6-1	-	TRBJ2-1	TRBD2	CASSARLAGSYNEQFF	TGTGCCAGCAGTGCCCGACTAGCGGGTTCCTACAATGAGCAGTTCTTC
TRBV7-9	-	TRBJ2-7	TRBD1	CASSTDRFYEQYF	TGTGCCAGCAGCACGGACAGGTTCTACGAGCAGTACTTC
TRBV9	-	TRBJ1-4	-	CASASLGEKLFF	TGTGCCAGCGCTTCTTTGGGCGAAAAACTGTTTTTT
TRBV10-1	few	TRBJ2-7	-	CASSVSLTYEQYF	TGCGCCAGCAGTGTTTCTCTAACCTACGAGCAGTACTTC
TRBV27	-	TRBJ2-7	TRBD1	CASSLAGQAKGQYF	TGTGCCAGCAGCCTAGCCGGACAGGCCAAAGGGCAGTACTTC